This TCR beta chain originates from a study of blood T cells in healthy people across ages. Study-wide results and limits: Long-lived donors had more naive CD4+ cells and higher diversity than aged donors. PBMC samples, being unsorted, prevented any conclusive comparison of naive and antigen-experienced cells. Among T cells, TCR beta diversity per million cells dropped roughly linearly as age rose.

This clonotype appeared a few times. The antigen is undetermined. Through a sample-barcoded 5' primer and a J-beta primer mix, a second PCR was run for about 6 to 12 cycles. TCRdb re-called the 5' RACE reads with MiXCR, one entry per CDR3 protein. The sample holds 650,000 to 1,000,000 distinct CDR3 sequences, about 42% seen once. The germline V gene has CDR1 SGHTA and CDR2 FQGNSA. There are 15 residues in the CDR3. Trimming shortened V by 5 bases and J by 4 bases, and 15 bases separated the two germline ends. The receptor comes from an older man in good health. Sample: blood. The genes are TRBV7-2 and TRBJ1-5; possibly TRBD1 for D (6 bases). The CDR3 protein is CASSLVGGANQPQHF. The CDR3 coding sequence is TGTGCCAGCAGCCTCGTGGGGGGCGCGAATCAGCCCCAGCATTTT.